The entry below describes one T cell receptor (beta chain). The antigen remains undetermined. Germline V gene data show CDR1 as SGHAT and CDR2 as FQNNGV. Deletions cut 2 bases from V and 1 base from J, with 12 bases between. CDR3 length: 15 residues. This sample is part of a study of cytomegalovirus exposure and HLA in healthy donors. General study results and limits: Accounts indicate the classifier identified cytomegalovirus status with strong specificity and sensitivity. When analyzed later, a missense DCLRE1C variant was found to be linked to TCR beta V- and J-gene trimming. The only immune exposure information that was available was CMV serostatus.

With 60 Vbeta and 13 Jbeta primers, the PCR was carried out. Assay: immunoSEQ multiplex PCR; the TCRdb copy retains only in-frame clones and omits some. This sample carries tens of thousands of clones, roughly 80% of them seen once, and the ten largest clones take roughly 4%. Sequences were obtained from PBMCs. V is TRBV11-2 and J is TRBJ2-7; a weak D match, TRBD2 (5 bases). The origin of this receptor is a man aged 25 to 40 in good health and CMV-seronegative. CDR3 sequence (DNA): TGTGCCAGCAGCTTACGAGCGGACCTATCCTACGAGCAGTACTTC. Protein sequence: CASSLRADLSYEQYF.